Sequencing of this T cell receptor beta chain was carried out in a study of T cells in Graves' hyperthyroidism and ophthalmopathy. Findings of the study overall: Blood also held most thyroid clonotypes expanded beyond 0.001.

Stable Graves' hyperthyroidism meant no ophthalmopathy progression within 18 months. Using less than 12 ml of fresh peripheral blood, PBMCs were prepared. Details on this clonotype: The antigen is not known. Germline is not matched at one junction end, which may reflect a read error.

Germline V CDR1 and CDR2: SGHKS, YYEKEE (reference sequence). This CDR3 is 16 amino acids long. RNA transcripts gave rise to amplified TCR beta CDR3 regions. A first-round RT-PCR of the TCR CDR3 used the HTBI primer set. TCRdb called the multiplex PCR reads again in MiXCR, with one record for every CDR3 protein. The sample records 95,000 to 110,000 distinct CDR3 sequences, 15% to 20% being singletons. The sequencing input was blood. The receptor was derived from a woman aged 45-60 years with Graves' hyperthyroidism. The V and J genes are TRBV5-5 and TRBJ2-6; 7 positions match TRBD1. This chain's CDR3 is CVSSPQGYTGANVLTF. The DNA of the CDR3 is TGTGTCAGCAGCCCACAGGGGTATACTGGGGCCAACGTCCTGACTTTC.